Below are 26 T cell receptor beta chains sequenced from a single sample in a study of blood T cell repertoires in COVID-19. Assay used: immunoSEQ multiplex PCR; TCRdb lists only in-frame clones, some missing. The data hold approximately 88,000 clones, with roughly 80% observed a single time. Sequencing input: peripheral blood. Receptors were obtained from a human donor in a cohort sampled during active COVID-19.

The CDR3 is CAAETGTYGYTF. In DNA form, the CDR3 reads TGTGCTGCGGAGACAGGGACCTATGGCTACACCTTC. The chain recombines TRBV12-5 with TRBJ1-2; 7 nucleotides align to TRBD1. The CDR3 has 12 amino acids. The germline CDR1 and CDR2 sequences are LGHNT and FRNRAP. The V and J ends lost 11 bases and 4 bases, in that order; junction bases with no gene match: 7.

This chain connects TRBV28 to TRBJ2-2, with 8 bases identical to TRBD1. The CDR3 has 15 amino acids. The germline V gene encodes CDR1 MDHEN and CDR2 SYDVKM. J was trimmed by 8 bases and V by 7 bases; bases with no gene match: 12. The CDR3 sequence is CASISSGGGKGELFF. In DNA form, the CDR3 reads TGTGCCAGCATCTCGTCAGGGGGCGGAAAAGGGGAGCTGTTTTTT. The full variable domain, its missing parts supplied by reference TRBV28 and TRBJ2-2, is DVKVTQSSRYLVKRTGEKVFLECVQDMDHENMFWYRQDPGLGLRLIYFSYDVKMKEKGDIPEGYSVSREKKERFSLILESASTNQTSMYLCASISSGGGKGELFFGEGSRLTVL.

The rearrangement uses TRBV5-3 and TRBJ1-2, with D possibly TRBD1 on 6 matching bases. TRBV5-3 qualifies as an ORF whose function is uncertain. The length of the CDR3 is 15 residues. V was trimmed by 4 bases and J by 2 bases, leaving 15 bases between them. Here the CDR3 DNA reads TGTGCCAGAAGCCCCCGGACAGCGATAAACTATGGCTACACCTTC. Its protein product is CARSPRTAINYGYTF.

This clone is a singleton in its sample. The genes are TRBV28 and TRBJ2-3, with 10 bases lining up with TRBD2. CDR1 is MDHEN, CDR2 SYDVKM, per germline. The CDR3 loop spans 16 amino acids. V trimming: 2 bases; J trimming: 5 bases; junction bases outside the gene matches: 7. The CDR3 DNA sequence: TGTGCCAGCAGTTTAAGGGCTAGCGGGAGTCGAGATACGCAGTATTTT. This encodes CASSLRASGSRDTQYF.

J is TRBJ2-7 and V is TRBV6-2 or TRBV6-3, with TRBD1 matching over 11 bases. The junction had 8 bases not matched to a gene; V was cut back by 6 bases and J by 7 bases. The CDR3 has 14 residues. Germline V gives CDR1 MNHEY, CDR2 SVGEGT. The CDR3 region is CASSPGQGAREQYF. The CDR3 DNA reads as TGTGCCAGCAGCCCCGGACAGGGGGCGCGTGAGCAGTACTTC.

The rearrangement joins TRBV6-1 to TRBJ1-5; weak D call: TRBD1 (5 bases). The germline V gene has CDR1 MNHNS and CDR2 SASEGT. The germline V and J ends were trimmed by 4 bases and 2 bases, with 15 bases remaining between them. This CDR3 is built from 16 residues. The CDR3 sequence: CASSAPRDYRNQPQHF. In DNA form, the CDR3 reads TGTGCCAGCAGTGCTCCCAGGGATTATCGCAATCAGCCCCAGCATTTT.

The rearrangement links TRBV5-4 to TRBJ2-7, with D perhaps TRBD2 (5 bases). The CDR3 extends over 15 amino acids. CDR1 is SGHNT, CDR2 YYREEE, per germline (reference sequence). Deletions cut 2 bases from V and 4 bases from J, with 16 bases between. CDR3 nucleotide sequence: TGTGCCAGCAGCTTCGGCGGATCGGGATTGTACGAGCAGTACTTC. Translated: CASSFGGSGLYEQYF.

A few counts support this clone. The chain is built from TRBV27 and TRBJ1-2; 8 bases fit TRBD1. This CDR3 spans 13 amino acids. Germline assignment: CDR1 MNHEY and CDR2 SMNVEV (reference sequence). With V trimmed by 5 bases and J by 4 bases, 3 bases remained unmatched. CDR3 sequence (DNA): TGTGCCAGCAGTCCGGGACAGGCCTATGGCTACACCTTC. Amino acids: CASSPGQAYGYTF.

The rearrangement joins TRBV3-1 (or the pseudogene TRBV3-2) to TRBJ2-1; 14 positions agree with TRBD2. The germline gives CDR1 LGHDT, CDR2 YNNKEL (reference sequence). The junction had 4 bases not matched to a gene; V was cut back by 4 bases and J by 5 bases. The CDR3 consists of 16 residues. CDR3 amino acids: CASSRPTSGRDNEQFF. The DNA of the CDR3 is TGTGCCAGCAGCCGACCGACTAGCGGGAGGGACAATGAGCAGTTCTTC.

The J gene is TRBJ2-1, the V gene TRBV7-2; D may be TRBD1 (6 bases). Trimming cost V 5 bases and J 4 bases, with 12 bases left between them. Per germline, CDR1 SGHTA and CDR2 FQGNSA. The CDR3 length is 14 residues. The CDR3 region is CASSRDDRYNEQFF. For the CDR3, the DNA is TGTGCCAGCAGCCGCGACGACAGGTACAATGAGCAGTTCTTC. The full variable domain, rest sourced from reference TRBV7-2 and TRBJ2-1, is GAGVSQSPSNKVTEKGKDVELRCDPISGHTALYWYRQSLGQGLEFLIYFQGNSAPDKSGLPSDRFSAERTGGSVSTLTIQRTQQEDSAVYLCASSRDDRYNEQFFGPGTRLTVL.

The chain is built from TRBV7-8 and TRBJ2-1; 7 bases line up with TRBD2. J lost 5 bases, V lost 2 bases, and 6 bases had no gene match. Germline loops: CDR1 SGHVS, CDR2 FQNEAQ. This CDR3 contains 15 residues. CDR3 sequence: CASSLRRELHNEQFF. The CDR3 DNA is TGTGCCAGCAGCTTACGGCGGGAGCTCCACAATGAGCAGTTCTTC.

V and J are TRBV28 and TRBJ2-3; a possible D gene is TRBD2 (6 bases). This CDR3 comprises 15 residues. V was shortened by 6 bases and J by 2 bases, with 15 bases between the two germline ends. Looked up from germline, CDR1 is MDHEN and CDR2 is SYDVKM. CDR3: CASSLTGSATDTQYF. In DNA form, the CDR3 reads TGTGCCAGCAGCTTAACCGGGAGTGCCACAGATACGCAGTATTTT.

This clone occurred a few times. The rearrangement joins TRBV6-2 or TRBV6-3 to TRBJ1-1; unclear D gene. V was pared by 4 bases and J by 1 base, with 7 bases between. The germline V gene encodes CDR1 MNHEY and CDR2 SVGEGT. This CDR3 has 13 amino acids. This CDR3 reads CASSSTKNTEAFF. In nucleotides, the CDR3 is TGTGCCAGCAGTTCCACAAAGAACACTGAAGCTTTCTTT.

V usage is TRBV27 and J usage is TRBJ1-1; tentative D call: TRBD1 (5 bases). Germline CDR1 MNHEY, CDR2 SMNVEV (reference sequence). The CDR3 totals 13 residues. V was clipped by 4 bases and J by 1 base, with 7 bases between them. The CDR3 loop reads CASSSTENTEAFF. The CDR3 DNA follows: TGTGCCAGCAGTTCGACAGAGAACACTGAAGCTTTCTTT.

The chain combines TRBV4-3 with TRBJ2-5; TRBD2 agrees at 7 bases. J was trimmed by 4 bases and V by 3 bases; bases with no gene match: 5. Germline V CDR1 and CDR2: LGHNA, YSLEER. CDR3 length equals 14 residues. The CDR3 sequence is CASSQRIAGETQYF. CDR3 bases: TGCGCCAGCAGCCAGAGGATAGCGGGAGAGACCCAGTACTTC.

The chain carries TRBV28 and TRBJ1-1, with D maybe TRBD1 (6 bases). Trimming left V 9 bases short and J 1 base short, with 12 bases between. Germline V gene data show CDR1 as MDHEN and CDR2 as SYDVKM. The length of the CDR3 is 13 residues. The CDR3 nucleotides read TGTGCCAGTCGGACAGCAAGGAACACTGAAGCTTTCTTT. It translates to CASRTARNTEAFF.

The chain combines TRBV7-6 with TRBJ2-3; 11 bases map to TRBD2. V shed 5 bases, J shed 0 bases, and the junction held 16 bases outside the gene matches. CDR1 SGHVS and CDR2 FNYEAQ come from the germline V gene. The CDR3 contains 20 residues. The CDR3 reads CASSLNPIAGGHRSTDTQYF. In nucleotides, the CDR3 is TGTGCCAGCAGCCTTAATCCCATAGCGGGAGGGCATAGGAGCACAGATACGCAGTATTTT.

This chain connects TRBV9 to TRBJ2-3, with 8 bases matching TRBD1. Germline CDR1 and CDR2: SGDLS and YYNGEE. The CDR3 is 14 residues long. The ends lost 6 bases at V and 6 bases at J; junction bases unmatched: 9. The CDR3 spells CASNPGQAGDTQYF. The CDR3 DNA is TGTGCCAGCAACCCGGGACAGGCCGGCGATACGCAGTATTTT.

The chain links TRBV11-2 to TRBJ2-7, with 10 bases matching TRBD1. The germline V gene encodes CDR1 SGHAT and CDR2 FQNNGV. The CDR3 contains 14 residues. V was pared by 4 bases and J by 6 bases, with 6 bases of the junction left unmatched. The CDR3 bases are TGTGCCAGCAGCTGGGACAGGGGCGTTTTCGAGCAGTACTTC. Translated, it gives CASSWDRGVFEQYF.

The chain uses TRBV5-1 and TRBJ1-6, with TRBD1 identical over 7 bases. CDR3 length: 16 residues. V shed 4 bases and J 10 bases; nucleotides not matched to a gene: 14. Looked up from germline, CDR1 is SGHRS and CDR2 is YFSETQ. The CDR3 bases are TGCGCCAGCAGCACCCGGGACAGTCTTTTCGGCTCACCCCTCCACTTT. Its translation is CASSTRDSLFGSPLHF.

The chain recombines TRBV11-3 with TRBJ2-2; D is unresolved. This CDR3 has 13 residues. The germline V gene has CDR1 SGHNT and CDR2 YENEEA. Trimming stripped 5 bases from V and 4 bases from J, with 8 bases between. CDR3 sequence: CASSPGLTGELFF. CDR3 coding DNA: TGTGCCAGCAGCCCCGGTCTCACCGGGGAGCTGTTTTTT.

This clone was found a few times. This chain joins TRBV28 and TRBJ1-6, with a weak D call TRBD1 (6 bases). The CDR3 covers 15 residues. CDR1 is MDHEN and CDR2 is SYDVKM in the germline V gene. The ends were cut back, 7 bases at V and 4 bases at J, with 14 bases in the middle. The CDR3, as DNA: TGTGCCAGCATCCTACGCAGGGGATATAATTCACCCCTCCACTTT. It yields the protein CASILRRGYNSPLHF.

This clone was detected once. V is TRBV28 and J is TRBJ2-3, with TRBD1 matching 8 bases. V trimming: 6 bases; J trimming: 0 bases; junction bases outside the gene matches: 8. Germline V CDR1 and CDR2: MDHEN, SYDVKM. The CDR3 spans 16 residues. CDR3 region: CASSSPGGPSTDTQYF. The CDR3 nucleotides read TGTGCCAGCAGCTCCCCAGGGGGCCCTAGCACAGATACGCAGTATTTT.

In its sample, this clone was seen a few times. The chain has TRBV2 and TRBJ1-1, with a weak D call TRBD1 (6 bases). The V and J ends lost 5 bases and 3 bases respectively, with 10 bases between them. This CDR3 has 13 amino acids. The germline V gene has CDR1 SNHLY and CDR2 FYNNEI. CDR3 in DNA: TGTGCCAGCAGTCGAGGGGGTGACACTGAAGCTTTCTTT. Translating gives CASSRGGDTEAFF.

In its sample, this clone was seen once. This chain joins TRBV5-4 and TRBJ2-4, with 10 bases fitting TRBD2. CDR1 SGHNT and CDR2 YYREEE come from the germline V gene (reference sequence). The trim removed 0 bases at V and 4 bases at J, leaving 7 bases unmatched. This CDR3 region has 17 residues. CDR3 nucleotide sequence: TGTGCCAGCAGCTTGGCACTAGCGGGATCACAGAAAAACATTCAGTACTTC. Amino acids: CASSLALAGSQKNIQYF.

V and J are TRBV18 and TRBJ2-3, with D possibly being TRBD1 (6 bases). CDR1 is KGHSH, CDR2 LQKENI, per germline. Trimming left V 3 bases short and J 2 bases short, with 18 bases between. The CDR3 is 17 amino acids. The CDR3 DNA sequence: TGTGCCAGCTCACCCCCGTTGAGTTTGGGGGCCACAGATACGCAGTATTTT. Translated: CASSPPLSLGATDTQYF.